One sample yielded the 8 T cell receptor beta chains listed below, sequenced in a study of T cell changes during pregnancy in multiple sclerosis. The data were produced by immunoSEQ multiplex PCR, yet TCRdb's version contains in-frame clones alone and is incomplete. The top ten hold 0.74% of the sample, which has approximately 25,000 clones, more than 75% seen once. Sequencing was performed on CD4+ T cells from peripheral blood mononuclear cells, taken in the first trimester of pregnancy. Source of these receptors: a female donor in good health, enrolled as a control in a pregnancy study.

This clone was recorded a few times. The chain uses TRBV28 and TRBJ1-1, with 7 bases identical to TRBD1. J lost 11 bases, V lost 5 bases, and 11 bases had no gene match. Germline CDR1 MDHEN, CDR2 SYDVKM. The CDR3 sequence is 13 residues long. The CDR3 DNA reads as TGTGCCAGCAGTAGAGAGGGGGCACAGACGGCTTTCTTT. This codes for CASSREGAQTAFF.

The J gene is TRBJ1-3, the V gene TRBV4-1; D might be TRBD1 (6 bases). The V end was cut by 10 bases, the J end by 5 bases, with 18 bases between. There are 14 residues in the CDR3. Per germline, CDR1 MGHRA and CDR2 YSYEKL. Written as DNA, the CDR3 is TGCGCCACTTCAATCGTAGGGGGAAGAAACACCATATATTTT. It specifies CATSIVGGRNTIYF.

The rearrangement joins TRBV6-5 to TRBJ1-2; D is possibly TRBD1 (5 bases). Per germline, CDR1 MNHEY and CDR2 SVGAGI. V was shortened by 2 bases and J by 2 bases, with 15 bases between the two germline ends. The length of the CDR3 is 16 residues. The chain's CDR3 is CASSYRTAGDNYGYTF. For the CDR3, the DNA is TGTGCCAGCAGTTACCGGACGGCGGGGGACAACTATGGCTACACCTTC.

This clone is a singleton in its sample. This chain links TRBV7-8 with TRBJ1-2; 7 bases align to TRBD1. V shed 5 bases and J 3 bases; nucleotides not matched to a gene: 9. Per the germline V gene, CDR1 is SGHVS and CDR2 is FQNEAQ. The CDR3 is 15 amino acids. The CDR3 DNA reads as TGTGCCAGCAGCCCTCGAGACAGGGAGTACTATGGCTACACCTTC. Protein product: CASSPRDREYYGYTF.

V usage is TRBV6-6 and J usage is TRBJ1-1, with TRBD1 as a possible D gene (6 bases). This CDR3 contains 14 residues. V was trimmed by 2 bases and J by 5 bases, leaving 12 bases between them. Per germline, CDR1 MNHNY and CDR2 SVGAGI (reference sequence). The CDR3 region has the DNA TGTGCCAGCAGTTACCCCGAAGGGGGAACTGAAGCTTTCTTT. Residues: CASSYPEGGTEAFF.

The chain is built from TRBV29-1 and TRBJ2-1; 9 bases match TRBD1. There are 14 residues in the CDR3. The ends lost 3 bases at V and 10 bases at J; junction bases unmatched: 10. Per germline, CDR1 SQVTM and CDR2 ANQGSEA. The CDR3 here is CSVEIGTGTLEQFF. The CDR3 DNA reads as TGCAGCGTTGAGATCGGGACAGGGACCCTCGAGCAGTTCTTC.

This sequence joins TRBV11-2 and TRBJ1-4; D is possibly TRBD1 (5 bases). V was pared by 1 base and J by 7 bases, with 10 bases between. This CDR3 region has 14 residues. Germline-derived CDR1 and CDR2 are SGHAT and FQNNGV. The CDR3 reads CASSLGQGGEKLFF. The CDR3 DNA sequence: TGTGCCAGCAGCTTAGGCCAGGGAGGTGAAAAACTGTTTTTT.

V and J are TRBV11-3 and TRBJ2-5, with TRBD2 as a possible D gene (5 bases). Looked up from germline, CDR1 is SGHNT and CDR2 is YENEEA. The V end was cut by 4 bases, the J end by 5 bases, with 11 bases between. The CDR3 is 13 residues long. The CDR3 spells CASSSYGLETQYF. The DNA for the CDR3 is TGTGCCAGCAGCTCCTACGGACTGGAGACCCAGTACTTC.